What follows are 20 T cell receptor beta chains derived from one specimen sequenced in a study of cytomegalovirus exposure and HLA in healthy donors. Sequenced by immunoSEQ multiplex PCR; TCRdb stores in-frame clones only, minus some. The sample yields 100,000 or so clones, around 86% seen once. Material for sequencing was PBMCs. Source of these receptors: a woman between 18 and 29 years old in good health and CMV-seropositive.

This CDR3 is CASSQEGQRSPLHF. CDR3 DNA: TGCGCCAGCAGCCAAGAAGGCCAGAGGTCACCCCTCCACTTT. The chain is built from TRBV4-1 and TRBJ1-6, with D hard to call. Deletions cut 0 bases from V and 10 bases from J, with 10 bases between. Per germline, CDR1 MGHRA and CDR2 YSYEKL. The CDR3 extends over 14 amino acids.

This chain uses TRBV9 with TRBJ1-6; D unclear. The V end was cut by 2 bases, the J end by 5 bases, with 11 bases between. Germline values: CDR1 SGDLS, CDR2 YYNGEE. The CDR3 runs 15 residues. The CDR3 region has the DNA TGTGCCAGCAGCGTGATGGGAGAGAATAATTCACCCCTCCACTTT. Protein sequence: CASSVMGENNSPLHF.

The chain carries TRBV6-5 and TRBJ2-7, with 7 bases matching TRBD2. V was pared by 3 bases and J by 4 bases, with 9 bases of the junction left unmatched. The length of the CDR3 is 15 residues. Germline V gives CDR1 MNHEY, CDR2 SVGAGI. CDR3: CASSYSRPGGYEQYF. CDR3 DNA: TGTGCCAGCAGTTATTCCCGTCCGGGGGGTTACGAGCAGTACTTC.

The genes are TRBV12-5 and TRBJ2-1; 10 nucleotides match TRBD1. Germline V lookup: CDR1 LGHNT, CDR2 FRNRAP. The CDR3 contains 23 residues. Unmatched junction bases numbered 27, after V lost 0 bases and J lost 7 bases. CDR3 in DNA: TGTGCTAGTGGTTTGGTACCAAAGGAGCCCGGGACAGGGGCCCCCCATTTTGAGAATGAGCAGTTCTTC. This translates into CASGLVPKEPGTGAPHFENEQFF.

The rearrangement uses TRBV18 and TRBJ2-7; D is perhaps TRBD1 (6 bases). The ends were cut back, 3 bases at V and 2 bases at J, with 8 bases in the middle. Germline CDR1 is KGHSH and CDR2 is LQKENI. This CDR3 contains 13 residues. CDR3 loop: CASSPGQTYEQYF. CDR3 coding DNA: TGTGCCAGCTCACCCGGACAGACCTACGAGCAGTACTTC.

This chain uses TRBV11-2 with TRBJ1-6; D unclear. The CDR3 extends over 16 amino acids. CDR1 and CDR2 from the germline V gene are SGHAT and FQNNGV. The V and J ends lost 5 bases and 5 bases respectively, with 16 bases between them. CDR3 bases: TGTGCCAGCAGCGTACGGGAATTCCAGAATAATTCACCCCTCCACTTT. Its translation is CASSVREFQNNSPLHF.

J is TRBJ1-5 and V is TRBV28; D gene ambiguous. This CDR3 contains 14 residues. The germline V and J ends were trimmed by 3 bases and 4 bases, with 10 bases remaining between them. The germline CDR1 and CDR2 sequences are MDHEN and SYDVKM. CDR3 nucleotide sequence: TGTGCCAGCAGTTTGGCGGGCCGTAATCAGCCCCAGCATTTT. Residues: CASSLAGRNQPQHF.

Remarks on this clone: This sample includes further DNA sequences coding for the same CDR3. V gene TRBV4-1 combines with J gene TRBJ2-7, with 9 positions matching TRBD2. The CDR3 is 15 residues long. In germline, CDR1 is MGHRA, CDR2 YSYEKL. With 2 bases clipped from V and 0 bases from J, the junction kept 2 bases outside the gene matches. CDR3 sequence: CASSQPTSGSYEQYF. The CDR3 nucleotides read TGCGCCAGCAGCCAACCGACTAGCGGCTCCTACGAGCAGTACTTC.

The chain links TRBV21-1 to TRBJ1-5; the table's D call, TRBD1, has no DNA check behind it. TRBV21-1 is recorded as a pseudogene. This CDR3 has 20 amino acids. This chain's CDR3 is CASSKGFGGTGSVGSQPQHF. In nucleotides, the CDR3 is TGTGCCAGCAGCAAAGGATTCGGCGGGACAGGGAGCGTGGGTAGTCAGCCCCAGCATTTT.

The V and J genes are TRBV28 and TRBJ2-1; perhaps TRBD2 as D (6 bases). Deletions cut 5 bases from V and 9 bases from J, with 14 bases between. Germline assignment: CDR1 MDHEN and CDR2 SYDVKM. The CDR3 is 13 amino acids. This chain's CDR3 is CASSLGTLGEQFF. As DNA, the CDR3 is TGTGCCAGCAGTCTCGGGACTTTAGGTGAGCAGTTCTTC.

The rearrangement joins TRBV5-4 to TRBJ1-2; D is perhaps TRBD1 (6 bases). V was clipped by 3 bases and J by 0 bases, with 6 bases between them. The CDR3 is made up of 13 amino acids. The germline V gene has CDR1 SGHNT and CDR2 YYREEE (reference sequence). CDR3 protein: CASSYRANYGYTF. The CDR3 DNA follows: TGTGCCAGCAGCTACAGGGCTAACTATGGCTACACCTTC.

This rearrangement joins TRBV5-1 to TRBJ2-7; 9 bases agree with TRBD1. The CDR3 is made up of 16 amino acids. J was trimmed by 0 bases and V by 3 bases; bases with no gene match: 7. Germline-derived CDR1 and CDR2 are SGHRS and YFSETQ. The CDR3, as DNA: TGCGCCAGCAGCTACGAACCGGGACAGGGCTCCTACGAGCAGTACTTC. It yields the protein CASSYEPGQGSYEQYF.

The chain employs TRBV9 and TRBJ1-1; D unresolved. Germline CDR1 and CDR2: SGDLS and YYNGEE. The CDR3 sequence is 13 residues long. With 2 bases removed from V and 4 bases from J, the gap between germline ends came to 9 bases. Here the CDR3 reads CASSVSGGTEAFF. The CDR3 DNA follows: TGTGCCAGCAGCGTGTCAGGAGGCACTGAAGCTTTCTTT.

This chain links TRBV19 with TRBJ1-6; D is unresolved. CDR1 and CDR2 (germline): LNHDA, SQIVND (reference sequence). V was pared by 6 bases and J by 8 bases, with 14 bases between. The CDR3 has 14 amino acids. The CDR3 protein is CASRTPEVYSPLHF. CDR3 coding DNA: TGTGCCAGTAGAACACCTGAGGTTTATTCACCCCTCCACTTT.

This CDR3 is CASSTGGNQPQHF. The CDR3 DNA reads TGTGCCAGCAGTACAGGAGGCAATCAGCCCCAGCATTTT. This chain links TRBV6-6 with TRBJ1-5; perhaps TRBD1 as D (5 bases). Germline V gene lookup returns CDR1 MNHNY and CDR2 SVGAGI (reference sequence). There are 13 residues in the CDR3. V was clipped by 5 bases and J by 2 bases, with 7 bases between them.

This clone was counted only a few times. The CDR3 DNA reads as TGTGCCAGCAGCAGAGCCGGGACAGGAGGCTACACCTTC. It codes for CASSRAGTGGYTF. The chain combines TRBV14 with TRBJ1-2; TRBD1 aligns across 8 bases. CDR3 length: 13 residues. V trimming: 5 bases; J trimming: 8 bases; junction bases outside the gene matches: 7. In germline, CDR1 is SGHDN, CDR2 FVKESK.

The chain is built from TRBV25-1 and TRBJ1-1, with 7 positions matching TRBD1. Trimming took 4 bases from V and 8 from J; bases not matched to a gene: 4. This CDR3 is 12 amino acids long. From germline, CDR1 is MGHDK and CDR2 SYGVNS. The CDR3 DNA reads TGTGCCAGCAGTGGGACAGGCTTGGAAGCTTTCTTT. This sequence encodes CASSGTGLEAFF.

This clone was seen only a few times. The J gene is TRBJ2-7, the V gene TRBV7-2; D is possibly TRBD1 (6 bases). Trimming left V 1 base short and J 4 bases short, with 14 bases between. The CDR3 runs 15 residues. CDR1 and CDR2 from the germline V gene are SGHTA and FQGNSA. CDR3 loop: CASSLVGGPGYEQYF. CDR3 nucleotide sequence: TGTGCCAGCAGCTTAGTTGGGGGCCCCGGGTACGAGCAGTACTTC.

This clone was detected only once. The CDR3 loop reads CASSSGQGVYNEQFF. The CDR3 bases are TGTGCCAGCAGCTCTGGACAGGGGGTCTACAATGAGCAGTTCTTC. The rearrangement uses TRBV7-7 and TRBJ2-1; 10 bases match TRBD1. Germline CDR1 reads SSHAT; CDR2 reads FNYEAQ (reference sequence). CDR3 length: 15 residues. Unmatched junction bases numbered 3, after V lost 4 bases and J lost 3 bases.

A single count supports this clone. The V and J genes are TRBV5-6 and TRBJ1-2; D call uncertain. The CDR3 covers 13 residues. Germline loops: CDR1 SGHDT, CDR2 YYEEEE. The germline V and J ends were trimmed by 2 bases and 0 bases, with 5 bases remaining between them. This chain's CDR3 is CASSFAANYGYTF. For the CDR3, the DNA is TGTGCCAGCAGCTTCGCAGCTAACTATGGCTACACCTTC.